A single sample gave rise to the 10 T cell receptor beta chains below, sequenced in a study of molecular identifiers for immune sequencing clone quantification. In TCRdb, the PCR reads were re-called with MiXCR into one record per CDR3 protein. The data show about 320,000 distinct CDR3 sequences, about a quarter seen once. Sequences were obtained from naive CD8+ T cells from blood, with Jurkat cell RNA spiked in. Subset in this sample: FACS-sorted CD8+CD4-CCR7+CD45RA+ naive T cells. All receptors come from a human donor in good health. Some libraries in this study had Jurkat cell RNA spiked in.

In its sample, this clonotype was seen a few times. This chain joins TRBV30 and TRBJ1-1, with a possible D match to TRBD1 (5 bases). The V gene's germline CDR1 is GTSNPN and CDR2 SVGIG (reference sequence). The length of the CDR3 is 14 residues. CDR3 residues: CALASTGWGSEAFF. CDR3 DNA: TGTGCGTTGGCCTCGACGGGTTGGGGCTCCGAAGCTTTCTTT.

Of note for this clonotype: A much more abundant neighbour one base away suggests this may be a read error. The J gene is TRBJ2-7, the V gene TRBV7-9, with D possibly being TRBD1 (6 bases). There are 15 residues in the CDR3. The germline gives CDR1 SEHNR, CDR2 FQNEAQ (reference sequence). The CDR3 DNA reads as TGTGCCAGCAGCTTGCGCCCCGGACAGAGCTACGAGCAGCACTTC. This translates into CASSLRPGQSYEQHF.

This clonotype was observed many times. This chain connects TRBV7-6 to TRBJ2-6; 9 bases line up with TRBD1. Germline V CDR1 and CDR2: SGHVS, FNYEAQ. CDR3 size: 16 residues. J gave up 2 bases and V 4 bases, and 3 bases lay outside the gene matches. The CDR3 here is CASSSTGGAGANVLTF. The CDR3 nucleotides read TGTGCCAGCAGCTCAACAGGGGGCGCTGGGGCCAACGTCCTGACTTTC.

This clonotype was observed many times. The chain is built from TRBV20-1 and TRBJ2-3, with D possibly TRBD1 on 6 matching bases. The ends were cut back, 4 bases at V and 4 bases at J, with 18 bases in the middle. This CDR3 has 15 residues. Germline V lookup: CDR1 DFQATT, CDR2 SNEGSKA (reference sequence). CDR3 sequence reads: CSATGRRGLSDTQYF. In DNA, the CDR3 is TGCAGTGCTACCGGACGCAGGGGCCTTTCAGATACGCAGTATTTT.

This clonotype has a handful of counts. In DNA form, the CDR3 reads TGCAGTGCTAGAGATCACCCCGTCGAGCAGTACTTC. This encodes CSARDHPVEQYF. The V call is TRBV20-1, the J call TRBJ2-7; unclear D gene. CDR1 DFQATT and CDR2 SNEGSKA come from the germline V gene (reference sequence). The CDR3 extends over 12 amino acids. V dropped 0 bases and J dropped 6 bases, with 9 bases sitting between them.

This clonotype was recorded at least ten times. The chain is built from TRBV6-2 or TRBV6-3 and TRBJ1-1; D is ambiguous. The V end was cut by 2 bases, the J end by 1 base, with 8 bases between. Looked up from germline, CDR1 is MNHEY and CDR2 is SVGEGT. There are 14 residues in the CDR3. Here the CDR3 reads CASSYSWENTEAFF. The CDR3 nucleotides read TGTGCCAGCAGTTACAGCTGGGAGAACACTGAAGCTTTCTTT.

This clonotype was seen repeatedly, ten times or more. The V gene is TRBV27, the J gene TRBJ2-7, with a possible D match to TRBD2 (7 bases). V was trimmed by 3 bases and J by 2 bases, leaving 11 bases between them. CDR1 is MNHEY, CDR2 SMNVEV, per germline (reference sequence). CDR3 length: 14 residues. CDR3 bases: TGTGCCAGCAGTTTTGGGCGGGGGCCCTACGAGCAGTACTTC. Encoded protein: CASSFGRGPYEQYF.

This clonotype appeared a single time. This CDR3 is missing its conserved last phenylalanine or tryptophan, likely due to a read error. It is unclear where the CDR3 begins or ends on the DNA, so no DNA is shown, and the CDR3 is as TCRdb lists it. The chain links TRBV27 to TRBJ2-3; TRBD2, as called in the table, went unchecked against the DNA. The length of the CDR3 is 15 amino acids, counting both ends. Germline CDR1 is MNHEY and CDR2 is SMNVEV (reference sequence). Here the CDR3 reads CASILAGGLTDTQCV.

The rearrangement links TRBV9 to TRBJ2-3; 10 bases align to TRBD2. The CDR3 loop spans 18 amino acids. The germline V gene has CDR1 SGDLS and CDR2 YYNGEE. The ends lost 0 bases at V and 1 base at J; junction bases unmatched: 8. The CDR3, as DNA: TGTGCCAGCAGCGTAGCGGGTGCTAGCGGGAGTGGCACAGATACGCAGTATTTT. It codes for CASSVAGASGSGTDTQYF.

As concerns this clonotype: At one end the junction does not follow the germline gene, possibly because of a read error. J is TRBJ1-5 and V is TRBV25-1, with TRBD1 as a possible D gene (6 bases). Germline V CDR1 and CDR2: MGHDK, SYGVNS. The CDR3 contains 14 residues. CDR3 DNA sequence: TGTGCCCGCAGTGAATTGGGGGGCCCTCCGCCCCAGCCTTTT. Its protein is CARSELGGPPPQPF.